Presented here are 21 T cell receptor beta chains from one specimen sequenced in a study of tumor-infiltrating lymphocytes in primary liver carcinoma. Constant-region priming of 500 ng total RNA yielded TCR beta cDNA. What produced the TCR beta libraries was three nested multiplex PCR rounds using slightly modified ARM-PCR. TRBV1-TRBV30 forward and Cbeta reverse primers drove the first two roughly 10-cycle rounds. TCRdb used MiXCR to reprocess the multiplex PCR reads, holding one entry per CDR3 protein. The sample contains about 30,000 distinct CDR3 sequences, roughly two thirds of which appear only once. DNA and RNA were both co-extracted from about 19-30 mg of bulk tissue that had not been sorted. The specimen was liver tumor tissue from sampling region 3. Subset: tumor region T3, left-lateral pole. Source of these receptors: a woman aged 30 to 39 with primary liver carcinoma and hepatitis B virus infection.

In the case of this clonotype: At one boundary the junction diverges from the germline segment, which might be a read error. V gene TRBV4-3 combines with J gene TRBJ2-3; no firm D call. Looked up from germline, CDR1 is LGHNA and CDR2 is YSLEER. The CDR3 loop spans 18 amino acids. The CDR3 region has the DNA TGCGCCATCAGCCAGTCGGTCTGGCTGGGCGATTCCGATGATACGCAGTATTTT. This encodes CAISQSVWLGDSDDTQYF.

Of note for this clonotype: Relative to the germline gene, one junction end is altered; a read error may explain this. CDR3 bases: TGTGGCAGCACTTATTCTTTTGGCAGCGGGTCCACAGATACGCAGTATTTT. Its protein product is CGSTYSFGSGSTDTQYF. This chain connects TRBV6-6 to TRBJ2-3; D may be TRBD2 (6 bases). The CDR3 totals 17 residues. Germline loops: CDR1 MNHNY, CDR2 SVGAGI (reference sequence).

As regards this clonotype: An end of the junction does not agree with germline; a read error may underlie this. The chain combines TRBV11-2 with TRBJ2-7; 9 nucleotides line up with TRBD2. In germline, CDR1 is SGHAT, CDR2 FQNNGV. This CDR3 contains 14 residues. The chain's CDR3 is CVSTRTSESYEQYF. CDR3 coding DNA: TGTGTCAGCACACGGACTAGCGAGAGCTACGAGCAGTACTTC.

In the case of this clonotype: Since no conserved phenylalanine or tryptophan closes the CDR3, a read error is the likely cause. This chain's CDR3 is CAICESATRQETQYI. The CDR3 bases are TGTGCCATCTGTGAGTCGGCTACCAGGCAAGAGACCCAGTACATC. J is TRBJ2-5 and V is TRBV10-3; D gene unclear. This CDR3 region has 15 residues. In germline, CDR1 is ENHRY, CDR2 SYGVKD.

Comments on this clonotype: The CDR3 ends on some other residue instead of the conserved phenylalanine or tryptophan, so this is likely a read error. The chain combines TRBV12-3 or TRBV12-4 with TRBJ2-7; the D gene is possibly TRBD1 (5 bases). Trimming pared 7 bases from V and 3 bases from J, leaving 13 bases between. The CDR3 extends over 13 amino acids. CDR3 DNA sequence: TGTGCCAGCACCATGCAGGGCTACTACGAGCAGTACTAC. It translates to CASTMQGYYEQYY.

The chain couples TRBV11-2 to TRBJ2-5; the match to TRBD1 covers 8 bases. V shed 5 bases, J shed 3 bases, and the junction held 11 bases outside the gene matches. The CDR3 has 16 residues. The germline V gene has CDR1 SGHAT and CDR2 FQNNGV. CDR3 DNA: TGTGCCAGCAGCGCAAGAGCAGGGGGCACGAAAGAGACCCAGTACTTC. It specifies CASSARAGGTKETQYF.

On this clonotype: One end of the junction does not line up with germline, which may come from a read error. The J gene is TRBJ2-3, the V gene TRBV29-1, with 8 nucleotides matching TRBD1. Germline V CDR1 and CDR2: SQVTM, ANQGSEA. The CDR3 sequence is 14 residues long. CDR3 protein: CSVGDRTLTETQYF. CDR3 DNA: TGCAGTGTTGGGGACAGGACCCTTACAGAAACGCAGTATTTT.

Concerning this clonotype: At one end the junction does not follow the germline gene, possibly because of a read error. The chain has TRBV11-2 and TRBJ2-5, with D possibly being TRBD2 (6 bases). Germline lookup yields CDR1 SGHAT and CDR2 FQNNGV. This CDR3 is built from 13 residues. In DNA, the CDR3 is TGCGCCAGCAGCTTTACGGGACGCGGGGCCCAGTACTTC. It translates to CASSFTGRGAQYF.

This clonotype came up once. The junction does not match germline at one end; this may be a read error. The gene calls are TRBV6-1 and TRBJ2-7, with 9 bases fitting TRBD2. Per the germline V gene, CDR1 is MNHNS and CDR2 is SASEGT. The length of the CDR3 is 15 residues. The DNA for the CDR3 is TGTGCCAGCAGTGAGGGGACTAGCCCATTCAACGAACAGTACTTC. This encodes CASSEGTSPFNEQYF.

A remark on this clonotype: A read error is likely, as this CDR3 ends without the conserved phenylalanine or tryptophan. The CDR3 spells CACRLAGLSYNEQFS. CDR3 sequence (DNA): TGTGCCTGTAGACTAGCGGGACTGTCCTACAATGAGCAGTTCTCC. V gene TRBV30 combines with J gene TRBJ2-1; 11 bases match TRBD2. There are 15 residues in the CDR3. CDR1 GTSNPN and CDR2 SVGIG come from the germline V gene (reference sequence). The V gene end was trimmed by 6 bases and the J gene end by 1 base; junction bases not matched to a gene: 5.

This clonotype was seen repeatedly, ten times or more. V is TRBV19 and J is TRBJ2-1; D might be TRBD2 (7 bases). The V end was cut by 9 bases, the J end by 3 bases, with 15 bases between. From germline, CDR1 is LNHDA and CDR2 SQIVND (reference sequence). The CDR3 spans 14 residues. CDR3 coding DNA: TGTGCCAGCCAGCGGGACAAAGGCTACAATGAGCAGTTCTTC. Translation: CASQRDKGYNEQFF.

There are a few counts of this clonotype. Germline and junction disagree at one end, which may indicate a read error. The chain links TRBV11-1 to TRBJ1-1; TRBD1 might be the D (5 bases). The CDR3 extends over 14 amino acids. Germline values: CDR1 SGHAT, CDR2 FQDESV (reference sequence). The CDR3 DNA reads TGTCCCAGCAGCTTCTGGCAGGGCTACACTGAAGCTCTCTTT. Translated: CPSSFWQGYTEALF.

Turning to this clonotype: The final CDR3 position lacks the conserved phenylalanine or tryptophan, pointing to a likely read error. The gene calls are TRBV6-2 or TRBV6-3 and TRBJ1-2; no firm D call. This CDR3 is 13 amino acids long. The ends were cut back, 5 bases at V and 3 bases at J, with 10 bases in the middle. Germline assignment: CDR1 MNHEY and CDR2 SVGEGT. The CDR3, as DNA: TGTGCCAGCAGTCCACGGGCAGACTATGGCTACACCTCC. Protein sequence: CASSPRADYGYTS.

The chain recombines TRBV4-2 with TRBJ2-1; D possibly matches TRBD1 or TRBD2 (5 bases each). V lost 0 bases, J lost 8 bases, and 11 bases lay in between. This CDR3 region has 14 residues. CDR1 is LGHNA and CDR2 is YNFKEQ in the germline V gene. The CDR3 DNA reads TGTGCCAGCAGCCAAGAGGGACCCGATGATGAGCAGTTCTTC. Translating gives CASSQEGPDDEQFF.

A remark on this clonotype: Since a much larger clone is just one base distant, this may be a read error. The V gene is TRBV19, the J gene TRBJ2-1; 8 bases align to TRBD2. The CDR3 loop spans 16 amino acids. J lost 5 bases, V lost 6 bases, and 12 bases had no gene match. Per the germline V gene, CDR1 is LNHDA and CDR2 is SQIVND (reference sequence). The CDR3 sequence is CASSSGLEGGNNEQFF. CDR3 DNA sequence: TGTGCCAGTAGCTCGGGACTAGAGGGGGGAAACAATGAGCAGTTCTTC.

Remarks on this clonotype: At one end, the junction sequence differs from germline, possibly due to a read error. V usage is TRBV10-2 and J usage is TRBJ2-1; tentative D call: TRBD2 (6 bases). This CDR3 spans 16 amino acids. Germline V gene sequence: CDR1 WSHSY, CDR2 SAAADI. CDR3 coding DNA: TGTGCCAGCAGTGTGGATGACGGGAGCTCCTACAATGAGCAGTTCTTC. This translates into CASSVDDGSSYNEQFF.

This clonotype was found many times. The chain recombines TRBV7-2 with TRBJ2-7; TRBD1 aligns across 8 bases. Germline V CDR1 and CDR2: SGHTA, FQGNSA. The CDR3 has 13 amino acids. V shed 3 bases and J 3 bases; nucleotides not matched to a gene: 1. CDR3 sequence (DNA): TGTGCCAGCAGCTTTGGACAGGGCTACGAGCAGTACTTC. It codes for CASSFGQGYEQYF. Variable domain in full (rest from reference TRBV7-2 and TRBJ2-7): GAGVSQSPSNKVTEKGKDVELRCDPISGHTALYWYRQSLGQGLEFLIYFQGNSAPDKSGLPSDRFSAERTGGSVSTLTIQRTQQEDSAVYLCASSFGQGYEQYFGPGTRLTVT.

About this clonotype itself: One base away lies a much larger clone, so this may be a sequencing read error. V and J are TRBV12-3 or TRBV12-4 and TRBJ1-5; the match to TRBD1 covers 8 bases. The CDR3 has 14 amino acids. Here the CDR3 reads CPSSWTGLSQPHHF. CDR3 DNA: TGTCCCAGCAGTTGGACAGGGCTTAGTCAGCCCCATCATTTT.

This clonotype was observed many times. The junction departs from germline at one end; a sequencing error may be responsible. The J gene is TRBJ2-3, the V gene TRBV11-3; a possible D gene is TRBD2 (5 bases). The CDR3 has 15 amino acids. Germline CDR1 reads SGHNT; CDR2 reads YENEEA. The CDR3 DNA reads as TGTACCAGCAGCTTAGTGCCAGGAGGCACAGATACGCAATATTTT. Translation gives CTSSLVPGGTDTQYF.

A remark on this clonotype: One junction end does not reproduce the germline sequence, and a read error may be involved. The chain employs TRBV4-1 and TRBJ1-4; D is uncertain. This CDR3 has 13 amino acids. Germline CDR1 is MGHRA and CDR2 is YSYEKL. This chain's CDR3 is CVSSRTEGEKLFF. CDR3 DNA sequence: TGCGTCAGCAGCCGCACAGAGGGTGAAAAACTGTTTTTT.

The chain combines TRBV11-2 with TRBJ1-5; D is unclear. Trimming removed 5 bases from V and 4 bases from J, with 15 bases in between. Germline-derived CDR1 and CDR2 are SGHAT and FQNNGV. The CDR3 spans 15 residues. The CDR3 DNA reads as TGTGCCAGCAGCCTCGACCCCGGGAGGAATCAGCCCCAGCATTTT. Residues: CASSLDPGRNQPQHF.